Described below is a single TCR beta chain sequence and its context. The antigen is unknown. CDR1 is SGHRS, CDR2 YFSETQ, per germline. This CDR3 is 13 amino acids long. Germline trimming cut 5 bases from V and 8 bases from J; bases unmatched to any gene: 5. This entry comes from a study of T cells after yellow fever vaccination. Points from the study as a whole: The CD4 and CD8 compartments had a small share of their clonotypes in common. Clones from primary vaccination mostly reappeared after the booster (about 97% CD4, 88% CD8).

TCRdb re-derived calls from the 5' RACE reads in MiXCR, one entry per CDR3 protein. This sample has about 53,000 distinct CDR3 sequences, with around 7% found just once. The chain has TRBV5-1 and TRBJ2-1; the match to TRBD1 covers 9 bases. This clonotype was obtained from a man aged 18 to 30 who received the YFV17D yellow fever vaccine. Sequenced material: CD8+ T cells sorted from PBMCs, taken on the day of the first yellow fever vaccination. CDR3 bases: TGCGCCAGCAGGTTCAACAGGGGGCATGAGCAGTTCTTC. Amino acid sequence: CASRFNRGHEQFF.